This entry lists 12 T cell receptor beta chains sequenced from one sample in a study of T cell responses to AZD1222 COVID-19 vaccine. The method was immunoSEQ multiplex PCR; TCRdb's version includes in-frame clones alone and lacks a portion of them. The sample lists more than 60,000 clones; 83% were seen once. This material consisted of peripheral blood, taken 28 days after the second AZD1222 dose. The receptors stem from an adult who received the AZD1222 COVID-19 vaccine.

The rearrangement joins TRBV18 to TRBJ1-2; D is ambiguous. The CDR3 spans 18 residues. Germline loops: CDR1 KGHSH, CDR2 LQKENI. Deletions cut 0 bases from V and 4 bases from J, with 21 bases between. Here the CDR3 reads CASSPPMSGGRGPYGYTF. The DNA of the CDR3 is TGTGCCAGCTCACCACCGATGTCCGGAGGGCGAGGTCCCTATGGCTACACCTTC.

V is TRBV29-1 and J is TRBJ2-1; maybe TRBD1 (6 bases). The germline V and J ends were trimmed by 4 bases and 4 bases, with 11 bases remaining between them. CDR3 size: 13 residues. Per the germline V gene, CDR1 is SQVTM and CDR2 is ANQGSEA. CDR3 bases: TGCAGCGTTGGGCAGGGGCGTTACAATGAGCAGTTCTTC. Amino acids: CSVGQGRYNEQFF.

The J gene is TRBJ2-3, the V gene TRBV6-5, with 12 bases lining up with TRBD2. This CDR3 spans 15 amino acids. J was trimmed by 6 bases and V by 6 bases; bases with no gene match: 7. The germline gives CDR1 MNHEY, CDR2 SVGAGI. CDR3 nucleotide sequence: TGTGCCAGCAGCCTAACTAGCGGGAGGCCGGATACGCAGTATTTT. It translates to CASSLTSGRPDTQYF.

V is TRBV19 and J is TRBJ1-1; D might be TRBD1 (5 bases). V lost 6 bases, J lost 0 bases, and 11 bases lay in between. The CDR3 is made up of 14 amino acids. Germline CDR1 and CDR2: LNHDA and SQIVND (reference sequence). This CDR3 is CASSSDSLNTEAFF. In nucleotides, the CDR3 is TGTGCCAGTAGCTCAGACAGTTTGAACACTGAAGCTTTCTTT.

J is TRBJ2-7 and V is TRBV3-1 (or the pseudogene TRBV3-2), with 8 bases fitting TRBD2. The CDR3 runs to 17 residues. V shed 2 bases, J shed 2 bases, and the junction held 11 bases outside the gene matches. In germline, CDR1 is LGHDT, CDR2 YNNKEL (reference sequence). CDR3 loop: CASSQSKAGGSPYEQYF. The CDR3, as DNA: TGTGCCAGCAGCCAATCTAAGGCGGGAGGATCCCCCTACGAGCAGTACTTC.

Comment on this clone: This may come from a read error, since a much larger clone is one base off. Other DNA sequences in the sample encode the same CDR3. The chain couples TRBV7-8 to TRBJ1-5; D gene unclear. The CDR3 is 14 residues long. CDR1 SGHVS and CDR2 FQNEAQ come from the germline V gene. CDR3 sequence: CASSLTPDNQPQHF. Written as DNA, the CDR3 is TGTGCCAGCAGCTTAACACCAGACAATCAGCCCCAACATTTT.

J is TRBJ2-1 and V is TRBV5-1; possibly TRBD1 or TRBD2 for D (6 bases each). The CDR3 has 15 residues. From germline, CDR1 is SGHRS and CDR2 YFSETQ. Trimming took 1 base from V and 1 from J, leaving 9 bases between them. CDR3 nucleotide sequence: TGCGCCAGCAGCTTGTTAGGGGGGTCCTACAATGAGCAGTTCTTC. It yields the protein CASSLLGGSYNEQFF.

V is TRBV7-9 and J is TRBJ1-2; D gene uncertain. V was cut by 3 bases and J by 0 bases, with 14 bases left in between. The germline V gene has CDR1 SEHNR and CDR2 FQNEAQ (reference sequence). This CDR3 region has 16 residues. CDR3 loop: CASSFLDGVSNYGYTF. CDR3 nucleotide sequence: TGTGCCAGCAGCTTCCTCGACGGAGTCTCTAACTATGGCTACACCTTC.

The chain recombines TRBV6-5 with TRBJ1-1; D gene unclear. V gave up 4 bases and J gave up 7 bases, with 10 bases separating them. CDR1 and CDR2 (germline): MNHEY, SVGAGI. The length of the CDR3 is 12 residues. CDR3 amino acids: CASSSPHGEAFF. The CDR3 nucleotides read TGTGCCAGCAGTTCTCCACACGGTGAAGCTTTCTTT.

V and J are TRBV27 and TRBJ2-7; 10 bases match TRBD2. Unmatched junction bases numbered 8, after V lost 4 bases and J lost 2 bases. The CDR3 consists of 16 residues. In germline, CDR1 is MNHEY, CDR2 SMNVEV (reference sequence). CDR3 nucleotide sequence: TGTGCCAGCAGTTCCCTAGCGGGAGATTATACCTACGAGCAGTACTTC. It translates to CASSSLAGDYTYEQYF.

The chain has TRBV11-2 and TRBJ1-1; tentatively, D is TRBD1 (6 bases). V lost 4 bases and J 7 bases, leaving 10 bases between the germline ends. The germline CDR1 and CDR2 sequences are SGHAT and FQNNGV. This CDR3 contains 12 residues. The CDR3 loop is CASSWGGGEAFF. The CDR3 region has the DNA TGTGCCAGCAGCTGGGGGGGCGGTGAAGCTTTCTTT.

This rearrangement joins TRBV27 to TRBJ2-1; possibly TRBD2 for D (6 bases). Trimming took off 6 bases at V and 3 bases at J, with 18 bases between the two ends. CDR3 length: 16 amino acids. Germline V CDR1 and CDR2: MNHEY, SMNVEV (reference sequence). The CDR3 reads CASREDAWGDYNEQFF. The CDR3 DNA is TGTGCCAGCAGGGAGGACGCTTGGGGGGACTACAATGAGCAGTTCTTC.